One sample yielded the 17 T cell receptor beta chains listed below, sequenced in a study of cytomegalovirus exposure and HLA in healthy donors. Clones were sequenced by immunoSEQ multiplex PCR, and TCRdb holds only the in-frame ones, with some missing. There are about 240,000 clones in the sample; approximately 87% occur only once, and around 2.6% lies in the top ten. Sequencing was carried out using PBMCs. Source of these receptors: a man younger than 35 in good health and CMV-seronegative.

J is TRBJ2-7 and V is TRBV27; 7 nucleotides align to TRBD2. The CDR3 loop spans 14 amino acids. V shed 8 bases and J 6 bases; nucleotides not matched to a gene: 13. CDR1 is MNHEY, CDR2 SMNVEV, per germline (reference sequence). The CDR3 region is CASRVAGGGLEQYF. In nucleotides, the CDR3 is TGTGCCAGCCGCGTAGCAGGCGGGGGTCTCGAGCAGTACTTC.

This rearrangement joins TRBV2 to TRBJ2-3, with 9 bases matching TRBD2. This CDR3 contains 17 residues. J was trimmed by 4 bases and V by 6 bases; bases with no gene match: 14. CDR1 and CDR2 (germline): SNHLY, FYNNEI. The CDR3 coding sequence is TGTGCCAGCAGGTCCCCCTCCAGCGGGAGGACTCCAGATACGCAGTATTTT. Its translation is CASRSPSSGRTPDTQYF.

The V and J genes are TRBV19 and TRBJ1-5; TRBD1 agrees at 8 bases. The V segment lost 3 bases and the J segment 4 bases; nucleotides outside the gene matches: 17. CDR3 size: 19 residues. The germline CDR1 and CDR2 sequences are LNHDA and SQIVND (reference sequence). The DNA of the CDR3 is TGTGCCAGTAGTATTGGATGGAGGGGCAGGGGGCGCGGGAATCAGCCCCAGCATTTT. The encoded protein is CASSIGWRGRGRGNQPQHF.

The CDR3 DNA is TGTGCCAGCAGCTTCAGGGAAACTACCACCGGGGAGCTGTTTTTT. It is translated as CASSFRETTTGELFF. The rearrangement joins TRBV5-4 to TRBJ2-2; possible D gene TRBD1, 5 bases. V was clipped by 2 bases and J by 4 bases, with 12 bases between them. CDR3 length equals 15 residues. Germline-derived CDR1 and CDR2 are SGHNT and YYREEE (reference sequence). Combining the CDR3 with reference TRBV5-4 and TRBJ2-2 gives the whole variable domain ETGVTQSPTHLIKTRGQQVTLRCSSQSGHNTVSWYQQALGQGPQFIFQYYREEENGRGNFPPRFSGLQFPNYSSELNVNALELDDSALYLCASSFRETTTGELFFGEGSRLTVL.

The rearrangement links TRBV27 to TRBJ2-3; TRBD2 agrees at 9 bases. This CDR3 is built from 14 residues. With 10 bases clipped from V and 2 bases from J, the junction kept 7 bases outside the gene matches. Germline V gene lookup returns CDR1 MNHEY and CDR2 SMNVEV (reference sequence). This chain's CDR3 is CATWGLANTDTQYF. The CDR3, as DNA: TGTGCCACCTGGGGACTAGCAAACACAGATACGCAGTATTTT.

The DNA of the CDR3 is TGCAGCGTTGTGGTGGCAGGGTCCGGGGCCAACGTCCTGACTTTC. Translating gives CSVVVAGSGANVLTF. The chain recombines TRBV29-1 with TRBJ2-6, with D maybe TRBD1 (5 bases). Trimming pared 4 bases from V and 4 bases from J, leaving 14 bases between. The CDR3 totals 15 residues. CDR1 and CDR2 from the germline V gene are SQVTM and ANQGSEA.

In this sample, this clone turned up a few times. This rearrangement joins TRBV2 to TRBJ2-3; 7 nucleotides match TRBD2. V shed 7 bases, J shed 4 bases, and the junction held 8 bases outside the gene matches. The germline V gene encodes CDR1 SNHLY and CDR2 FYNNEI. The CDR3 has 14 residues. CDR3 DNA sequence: TGTGCCAGCAAAAGGCGGGAGACCGCAGATACGCAGTATTTT. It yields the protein CASKRRETADTQYF. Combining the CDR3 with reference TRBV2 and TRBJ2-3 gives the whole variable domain EPEVTQTPSHQVTQMGQEVILRCVPISNHLYFYWYRQILGQKVEFLVSFYNNEISEKSEIFDDQFSVERPDGSNFTLKIRSTKLEDSAMYFCASKRRETADTQYFGPGTRLTVL.

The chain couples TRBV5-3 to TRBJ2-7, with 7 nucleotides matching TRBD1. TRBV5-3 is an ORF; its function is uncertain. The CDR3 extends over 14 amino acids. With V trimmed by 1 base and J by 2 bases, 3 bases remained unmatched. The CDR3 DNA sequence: TGTGCCAGAAGCTTGAGACAGGGCACCTACGAGCAGTACTTC. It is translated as CARSLRQGTYEQYF.

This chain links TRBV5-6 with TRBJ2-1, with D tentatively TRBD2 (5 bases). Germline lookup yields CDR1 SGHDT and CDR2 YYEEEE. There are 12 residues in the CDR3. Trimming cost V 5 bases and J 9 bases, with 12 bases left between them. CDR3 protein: CASRLSAGEQFF. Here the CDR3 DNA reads TGTGCCAGCAGGCTTAGCGCCGGTGAGCAGTTCTTC. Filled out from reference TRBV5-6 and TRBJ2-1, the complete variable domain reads DAGVTQSPTHLIKTRGQQVTLRCSPKSGHDTVSWYQQALGQGPQFIFQYYEEEERQRGNFPDRFSGHQFPNYSSELNVNALLLGDSALYLCASRLSAGEQFFGPGTRLTVL.

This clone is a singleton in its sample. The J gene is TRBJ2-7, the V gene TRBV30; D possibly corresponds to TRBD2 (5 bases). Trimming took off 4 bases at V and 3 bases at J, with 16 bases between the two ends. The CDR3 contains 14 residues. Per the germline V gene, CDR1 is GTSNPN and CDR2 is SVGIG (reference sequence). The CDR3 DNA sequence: TGTGCCTGGACCTTTTGGGAGCGACACTACGAGCAGTACTTC. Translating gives CAWTFWERHYEQYF.

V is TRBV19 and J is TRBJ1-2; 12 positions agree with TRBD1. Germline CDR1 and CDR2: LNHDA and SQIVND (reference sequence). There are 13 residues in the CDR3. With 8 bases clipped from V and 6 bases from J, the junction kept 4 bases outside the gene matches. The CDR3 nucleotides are TGTGCCAGTGGGGGACAGGGGGCCAATGGCTACACCTTC. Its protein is CASGGQGANGYTF.

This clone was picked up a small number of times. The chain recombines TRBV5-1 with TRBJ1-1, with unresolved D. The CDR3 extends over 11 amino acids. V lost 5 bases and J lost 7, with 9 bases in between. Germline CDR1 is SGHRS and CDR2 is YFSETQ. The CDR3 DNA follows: TGCGCCAGCAGGTTGAGGAGTGAAGCTTTCTTT. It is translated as CASRLRSEAFF.

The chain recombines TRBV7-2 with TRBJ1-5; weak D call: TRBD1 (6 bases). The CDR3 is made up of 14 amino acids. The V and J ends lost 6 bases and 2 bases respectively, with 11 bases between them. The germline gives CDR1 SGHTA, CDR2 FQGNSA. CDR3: CASSRGGGNQPQHF. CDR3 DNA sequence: TGTGCCAGCAGTCGAGGGGGTGGCAATCAGCCCCAGCATTTT.

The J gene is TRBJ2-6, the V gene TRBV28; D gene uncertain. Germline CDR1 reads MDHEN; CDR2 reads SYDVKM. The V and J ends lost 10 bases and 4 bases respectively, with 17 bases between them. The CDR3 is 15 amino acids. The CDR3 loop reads CATNSLNSGANVLTF. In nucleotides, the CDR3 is TGTGCCACCAACTCCTTAAATTCCGGGGCCAACGTCCTGACTTTC.

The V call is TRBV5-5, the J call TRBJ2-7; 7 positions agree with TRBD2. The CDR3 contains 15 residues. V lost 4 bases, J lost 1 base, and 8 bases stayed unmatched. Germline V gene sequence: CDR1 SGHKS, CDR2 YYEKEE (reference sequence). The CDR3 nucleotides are TGTGCCAGCAGCCCCCTCCCACTAGCGTCCTACGAGCAGTACTTC. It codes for CASSPLPLASYEQYF.

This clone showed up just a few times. CDR3 protein: CASSEGAATGELFF. The CDR3 region has the DNA TGTGCCAGCAGTGAAGGGGCAGCCACCGGGGAGCTGTTTTTT. The J gene is TRBJ2-2, the V gene TRBV6-1, with D unclear. V gave up 1 base and J gave up 4 bases, with 7 bases separating them. The CDR3 runs to 14 residues. CDR1 and CDR2 from the germline V gene are MNHNS and SASEGT.

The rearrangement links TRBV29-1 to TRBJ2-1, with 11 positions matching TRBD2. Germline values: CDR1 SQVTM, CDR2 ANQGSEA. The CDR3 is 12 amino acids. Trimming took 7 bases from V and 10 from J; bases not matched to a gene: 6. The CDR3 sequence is CSGSSGRDEQFF. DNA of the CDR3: TGCAGCGGGAGTAGCGGGAGGGACGAGCAGTTCTTC.